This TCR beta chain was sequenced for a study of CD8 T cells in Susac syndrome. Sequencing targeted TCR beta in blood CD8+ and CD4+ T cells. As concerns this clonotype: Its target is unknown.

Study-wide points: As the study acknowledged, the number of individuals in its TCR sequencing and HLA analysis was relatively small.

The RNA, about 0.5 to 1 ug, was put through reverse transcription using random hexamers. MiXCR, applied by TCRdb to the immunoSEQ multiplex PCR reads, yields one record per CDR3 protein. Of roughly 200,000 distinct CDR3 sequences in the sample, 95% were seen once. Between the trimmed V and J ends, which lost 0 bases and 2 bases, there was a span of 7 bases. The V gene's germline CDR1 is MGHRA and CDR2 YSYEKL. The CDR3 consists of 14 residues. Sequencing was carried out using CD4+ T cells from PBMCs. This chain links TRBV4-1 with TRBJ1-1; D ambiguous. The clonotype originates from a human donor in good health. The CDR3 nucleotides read TGCGCCAGCAGCCAAGATACGGTTAACACTGAAGCTTTCTTT. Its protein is CASSQDTVNTEAFF.